These 12 T cell receptor beta chains came from one sample sequenced in a study of blood T cell repertoires in COVID-19. Using immunoSEQ multiplex PCR, the repertoire was profiled, and TCRdb retains in-frame clones only, with some absent. Of roughly 26,000 clones detected, nearly 95% appear once; the ten largest clones hold just over 2%. Sequencing was carried out using peripheral blood. The receptors derive from a human donor in a cohort sampled during active COVID-19.

The J gene is TRBJ2-5, the V gene TRBV5-8; possible D gene TRBD1, 6 bases. Trimming removed 1 base at V and 7 bases at J, with 17 bases between. The CDR3 runs 15 residues. Germline CDR1 SGHTS, CDR2 YDEGEE. The CDR3 DNA reads TGTGCCAGCAGCTTGCCCCAGGACAGTCCGGGGACCCAGTACTTC. Amino acids: CASSLPQDSPGTQYF.

As regards this clone: One end of the junction is discordant with germline, which a read error may explain. The chain's CDR3 is CASSQGGNAEAFF. Here the CDR3 DNA reads TGTGCCAGCAGCCAAGGAGGGAACGCTGAAGCTTTCTTT. The chain carries TRBV16 and TRBJ1-1; D uncertain. Per the germline V gene, CDR1 is KGHSY and CDR2 is FQNENV. CDR3 length: 13 residues.

The rearrangement uses TRBV5-1 and TRBJ2-4; maybe TRBD1 (6 bases). V was pared by 3 bases and J by 6 bases, with 19 bases between. CDR1 SGHRS and CDR2 YFSETQ come from the germline V gene. CDR3 length equals 16 residues. CDR3 residues: CASSSSYTGPGNIQYF. DNA of the CDR3: TGCGCCAGCAGCTCCTCTTATACAGGGCCGGGAAACATTCAGTACTTC.

V gene TRBV28 combines with J gene TRBJ2-5; 7 bases map to TRBD1. The CDR3 has 13 residues. The V segment lost 6 bases and the J segment 2 bases; nucleotides outside the gene matches: 3. Germline CDR1 is MDHEN and CDR2 is SYDVKM. The CDR3 protein is CASRSGGQETQYF. The CDR3 DNA follows: TGTGCCAGCAGGTCAGGGGGTCAAGAGACCCAGTACTTC.

The chain carries TRBV7-9 and TRBJ1-2; 8 bases align to TRBD1. V gave up 6 bases and J gave up 0 bases; unmatched junction bases: 9. This CDR3 is 16 amino acids long. The germline CDR1 and CDR2 sequences are SEHNR and FQNEAQ (reference sequence). For the CDR3, the DNA is TGTGCCAGCAGTCCTCTTGACAGGGGCACTAACTATGGCTACACCTTC. This sequence encodes CASSPLDRGTNYGYTF.

The rearrangement uses TRBV6-1 and TRBJ1-6; TRBD1 is a possible D gene (5 bases). The germline V and J ends were trimmed by 4 bases and 9 bases, with 19 bases remaining between them. The CDR3 length is 16 residues. Per the germline V gene, CDR1 is MNHNS and CDR2 is SASEGT. The CDR3 loop is CASSGVGARVGSPLHF. The DNA of the CDR3 is TGTGCCAGCAGTGGGGTAGGGGCCAGGGTAGGTTCACCCCTCCACTTT.

The genes are TRBV30 and TRBJ2-1; TRBD2 agrees at 10 bases. The CDR3 consists of 16 residues. CDR1 and CDR2 (germline): GTSNPN, SVGIG (reference sequence). After removal of 1 base from V and 9 bases from J, the junction contained 12 bases not matched to a gene. The CDR3 DNA follows: TGTGCCTGGAGTGCTTCCCTAGCGGGGGCCGGGGGTGAGCAGTTCTTC. Its protein product is CAWSASLAGAGGEQFF.

The chain links TRBV19 to TRBJ1-2, with TRBD1 matching over 7 bases. Germline V lookup: CDR1 LNHDA, CDR2 SQIVND (reference sequence). J gave up 0 bases and V 7 bases, and 5 bases lay outside the gene matches. The CDR3 loop spans 14 amino acids. CDR3 region: CASIKGAANYGYTF. CDR3 bases: TGTGCCAGTATCAAGGGGGCGGCTAACTATGGCTACACCTTC.

J is TRBJ1-3 and V is TRBV11-3; D gene uncertain. V was trimmed by 1 base and J by 1 base, leaving 8 bases between them. The CDR3 extends over 15 amino acids. Germline V lookup: CDR1 SGHNT, CDR2 YENEEA. The CDR3 nucleotides read TGTGCCAGCAGCTTAGGTTCCGGTTCTGGAAACACCATATATTTT. Its translation: CASSLGSGSGNTIYF.

The chain employs TRBV14 and TRBJ1-1; no definite D call. The CDR3 spans 15 residues. CDR1 is SGHDN, CDR2 FVKESK, per germline. Trimming removed 1 base from V and 6 bases from J, with 15 bases in between. The DNA for the CDR3 is TGTGCCAGCAGCCAAGCTTATGAGGGTACCGCTGAAGCTTTCTTT. This sequence encodes CASSQAYEGTAEAFF.

The sample holds one count of this clone. The rearrangement uses TRBV9 and TRBJ1-3; D gene unclear. Germline CDR1 and CDR2: SGDLS and YYNGEE. Between the trimmed V and J ends, which lost 0 bases and 2 bases, there was a span of 15 bases. This CDR3 has 17 residues. The CDR3 is CASSVGPVSVAGNTIYF. CDR3 DNA sequence: TGTGCCAGCAGCGTAGGTCCGGTTAGTGTGGCTGGAAACACCATATATTTT.

This clone has a single count. The chain couples TRBV6-6 to TRBJ1-1; the D is unclear. The CDR3 totals 14 residues. V was clipped by 6 bases and J by 8 bases, with 19 bases between them. Germline values: CDR1 MNHNY, CDR2 SVGAGI (reference sequence). CDR3 sequence: CASSPSLEGAEAFF. CDR3 nucleotide sequence: TGTGCCAGCAGCCCTTCTTTGGAGGGCGCCGAAGCTTTCTTT.